This T cell receptor beta chain was obtained from a study of shared clonotypes between healthy human individuals. At the level of the study: Three CD4 naive, three CD4 memory, two CD8 naive and one CD8 memory plate were used per donor.

CDR3 length: 15 amino acids. CDR1 is LGHNA, CDR2 YSLEER, per germline. The J segment lost 5 bases and the V segment lost 4 bases, leaving 3 bases of the junction unmatched. Regarding this clone: The antigen is unknown.

At a deep level, the assay was run. Profiling relied on immunoSEQ multiplex PCR, and the TCRdb table lists in-frame clones only, not all of them. The sample lists around 2.1 million clones, roughly 95% seen once, with roughly 0.13% in the top ten. Study-wide results and limits: The generation probabilities recorded for non-shared clonotypes fell below those of clonotypes shared by all four donors. With several donors compared, roughly 5% of naive CD4 clonotypes were shared.

This TCR was sampled from a young man in good health. The V call is TRBV4-3, the J call TRBJ1-6; TRBD1 matches 9 bases. The sequenced sample consisted of naive CD4+ T cells sorted from blood. As for subset: CD45RA+ positively selected. Written as DNA, the CDR3 is TGCGCCAGCAGCCGCGACAGGGGGGATAATTCACCCCTCCACTTT. Its protein product is CASSRDRGDNSPLHF.